This TCR beta chain was profiled in a study of CD8 T cells in ankylosing spondylitis. The junction had 9 bases not matched to a gene; V was cut back by 5 bases and J by 0 bases. CDR3 length: 18 amino acids. Germline-derived CDR1 and CDR2 are SGHAT and FQNNGV. To note about this clonotype: Antigen: not known.

Making use of molecular barcodes, quantitative 5'-RACE generated TCR beta libraries. TCRdb re-analysed the 5' RACE reads in MiXCR, keeping a single row per CDR3 protein. Among roughly 700,000 distinct CDR3 sequences listed, over 15% were seen once. Study-level results: Some of the motif variants had earlier been found in reactive arthritis patients' fluid and blood. Clones linked to disease were reported to show significant enrichment in matched ankylosing spondylitis synovial fluid. Seven to nine highly homologous variants made up a TCR beta motif, and this motif appeared characteristic of ankylosing spondylitis blood.

Sample: blood, either unsorted or a sorted T cell fraction (not recorded which). V and J are TRBV11-2 and TRBJ2-6; the match to TRBD2 covers 8 bases. The clonotype was recovered from a male donor with ankylosing spondylitis. The CDR3 reads CASSVVRGGSSGANVLTF. The CDR3 nucleotides read TGTGCCAGCAGCGTGGTCCGGGGGGGTAGCTCTGGGGCCAACGTCCTGACTTTC.